This T cell receptor (beta chain) was sequenced for a study of T cell responses to AZD1222 COVID-19 vaccine. This CDR3 is 18 amino acids long. Germline V CDR1 and CDR2: SNHLY, FYNNEI. The trim removed 1 base at V and 4 bases at J, leaving 8 bases unmatched. Assay used: immunoSEQ multiplex PCR; TCRdb lists only in-frame clones, some missing. The table records 95,000 to 130,000 clones, about 90% of them present only once. This sequence was found in an adult who received the AZD1222 COVID-19 vaccine. The chain employs TRBV2 and TRBJ2-1, with 12 nucleotides matching TRBD2. The sequenced sample was peripheral blood, obtained 28 days after the second AZD1222 dose. CDR3: CASSEGLAGAFNYNEQFF. The CDR3 coding sequence is TGTGCCAGCAGTGAAGGACTAGCGGGAGCCTTCAATTACAATGAGCAGTTCTTC.